This T cell receptor beta chain was recorded in a study of human T cells and chemical hapten exposure. TCRdb analysed the RACE reads with MiXCR anew, one entry per CDR3 protein. The table lists under 100,000 distinct CDR3 sequences, roughly a tenth of them singletons. Sample time point: patch test 2, 6 weeks after DPC sensitization. The treatment denotes: therapeutic diphenylcyclopropenone sensitization with weekly scalp DPC. In this sample, this clonotype turned up a few times. V was cut by 7 bases and J by 3 bases, with 9 bases left in between. The CDR3 sequence is 13 residues long. CDR1 is ENHRY and CDR2 is SYGVKD in the germline V gene.

This clonotype was sampled from a woman under 40 with alopecia areata. Some clones in this sample may be carry-over from other donors' samples. This specimen was whole blood, taken in connection with sensitization to the hapten diphenylcyclopropenone (DPC). The chain links TRBV10-3 to TRBJ2-2; D not resolved. The CDR3 sequence: CAIKGVDTGELFF. The CDR3 bases are TGTGCCATCAAAGGCGTGGACACCGGGGAGCTGTTTTTT.